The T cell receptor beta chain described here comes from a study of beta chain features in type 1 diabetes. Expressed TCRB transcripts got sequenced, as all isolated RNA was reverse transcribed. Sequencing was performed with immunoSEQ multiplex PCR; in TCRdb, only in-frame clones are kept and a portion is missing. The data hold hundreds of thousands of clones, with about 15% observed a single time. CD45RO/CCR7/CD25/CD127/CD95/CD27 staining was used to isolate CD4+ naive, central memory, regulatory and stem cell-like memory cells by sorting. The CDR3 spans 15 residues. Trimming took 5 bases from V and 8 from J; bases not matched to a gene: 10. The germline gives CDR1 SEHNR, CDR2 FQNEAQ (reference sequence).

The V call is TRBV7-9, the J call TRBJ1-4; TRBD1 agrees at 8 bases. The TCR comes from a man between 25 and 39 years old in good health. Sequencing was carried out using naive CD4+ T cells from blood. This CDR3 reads CASSHGDRRPEKLFF. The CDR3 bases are TGTGCCAGCAGCCACGGGGACAGGAGGCCCGAAAAACTGTTTTTT. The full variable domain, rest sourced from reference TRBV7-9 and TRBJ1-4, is DTGVSQNPRHKITKRGQNVTFRCDPISEHNRLYWYRQTLGQGPEFLTYFQNEAQLEKSRLLSDRFSAERPKGSFSTLEIQRTEQGDSAMYLCASSHGDRRPEKLFFGSGTQLSVL.